This T cell receptor (beta chain) appears in the sequencing data of a study of T cell clonality in common variable immunodeficiency. The CVID group had 15 females and 30 or so males, mean age roughly 40. Caucasian heritage predominated among both patients and controls. No CVID subject was ill or on immunomodulatory drugs when sampled. In its sample, this clone was seen a few times. Its target is not known. The sequence runs out 3 residues before the end of the CDR3; the remainder is reconstructed from the germline J gene. General observations from the study: Common variable immunodeficiency TCR beta sequences reportedly had fewer deletions and N-nucleotide insertions.

Sequencing input was equivalent genomic DNA from CVID and controls. The method was immunoSEQ multiplex PCR; TCRdb's version includes in-frame clones alone and lacks a portion of them. The sample shows some 26,000 clones, none of them appearing just once. Trimming removed 4 bases from V and 5 bases from J, with 12 bases in between. The CDR3 runs to 13 residues. Germline V gene lookup returns CDR1 SNHLY and CDR2 FYNNEI. The chain couples TRBV2 to TRBJ2-7; TRBD1 might be the D (6 bases). The clonotype originates from a human donor with common variable immunodeficiency. The specimen was peripheral blood mononuclear cells. CDR3 DNA (partial): TGTGCCAGCAGTGGAGACAGGAACAACGAG. Protein: CASSGDRNNE. The whole CDR3 sequence is CASSGDRNNEQYF. Supplemented by reference TRBV2 and TRBJ2-7, the full variable domain reads EPEVTQTPSHQVTQMGQEVILRCVPISNHLYFYWYRQILGQKVEFLVSFYNNEISEKSEIFDDQFSVERPDGSNFTLKIRSTKLEDSAMYFCASSGDRNNEQYFGPGTRLTVT.